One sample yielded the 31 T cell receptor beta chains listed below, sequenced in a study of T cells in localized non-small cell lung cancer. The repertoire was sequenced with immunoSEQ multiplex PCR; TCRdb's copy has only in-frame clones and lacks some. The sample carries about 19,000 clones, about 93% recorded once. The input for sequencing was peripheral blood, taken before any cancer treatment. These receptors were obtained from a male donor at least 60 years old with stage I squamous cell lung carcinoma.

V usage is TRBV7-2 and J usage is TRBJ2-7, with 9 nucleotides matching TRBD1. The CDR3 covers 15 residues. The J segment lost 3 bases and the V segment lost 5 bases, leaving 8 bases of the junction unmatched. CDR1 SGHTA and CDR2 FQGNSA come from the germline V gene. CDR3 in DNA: TGTGCCAGCAGCCCCGGGACAGGGACCTTCTACGAGCAGTACTTC. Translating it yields CASSPGTGTFYEQYF.

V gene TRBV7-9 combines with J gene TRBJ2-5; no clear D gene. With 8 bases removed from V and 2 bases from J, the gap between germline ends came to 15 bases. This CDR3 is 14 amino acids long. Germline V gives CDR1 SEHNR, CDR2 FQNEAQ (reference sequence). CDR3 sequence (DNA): TGTGCCAGCTCCCCCTCTGGTGTACAAGAGACCCAGTACTTC. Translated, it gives CASSPSGVQETQYF.

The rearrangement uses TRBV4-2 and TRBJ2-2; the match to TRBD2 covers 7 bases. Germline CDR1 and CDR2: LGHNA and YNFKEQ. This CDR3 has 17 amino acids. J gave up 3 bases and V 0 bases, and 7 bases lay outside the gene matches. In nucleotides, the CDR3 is TGTGCCAGCAGCCAAGAAGGGACCGGGAGGTACACCGGGGAGCTGTTTTTT. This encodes CASSQEGTGRYTGELFF.

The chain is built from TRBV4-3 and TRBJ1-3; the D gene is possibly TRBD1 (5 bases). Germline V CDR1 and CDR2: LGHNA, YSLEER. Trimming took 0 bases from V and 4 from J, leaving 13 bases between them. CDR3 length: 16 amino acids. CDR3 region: CASSQDRGRGGNTIYF. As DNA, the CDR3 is TGCGCCAGCAGCCAAGATAGGGGTCGCGGGGGAAACACCATATATTTT.

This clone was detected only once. Here the CDR3 reads CASKTSGGYEQYF. DNA for the CDR3: TGCGCCAGCAAGACTAGCGGGGGGTACGAGCAGTACTTC. V and J are TRBV10-2 and TRBJ2-7, with TRBD2 matching 13 bases. After removal of 7 bases from V and 4 bases from J, the junction contained 1 base not matched to a gene. Germline values: CDR1 WSHSY, CDR2 SAAADI. This CDR3 comprises 13 residues.

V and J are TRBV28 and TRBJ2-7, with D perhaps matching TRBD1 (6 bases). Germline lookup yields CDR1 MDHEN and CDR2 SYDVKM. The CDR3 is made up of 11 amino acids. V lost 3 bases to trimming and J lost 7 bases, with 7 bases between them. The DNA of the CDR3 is TGTGCCAGCAGTTTTAGGGGGGAGCAGTACTTC. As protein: CASSFRGEQYF.

As DNA, the CDR3 is TGCGCCAGCAGCTTGGGAAGGGCTGAGGAGACCCAGTACTTC. This codes for CASSLGRAEETQYF. The chain couples TRBV5-1 to TRBJ2-5; no clear D. The CDR3 sequence is 14 residues long. Trimming took 0 bases from V and 5 from J, leaving 11 bases between them. Per germline, CDR1 SGHRS and CDR2 YFSETQ.

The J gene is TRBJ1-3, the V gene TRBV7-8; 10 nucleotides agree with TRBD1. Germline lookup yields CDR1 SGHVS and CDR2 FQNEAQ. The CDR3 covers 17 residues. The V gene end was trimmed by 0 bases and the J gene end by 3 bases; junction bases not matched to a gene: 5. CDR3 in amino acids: CASSLAGTGVGGNTIYF. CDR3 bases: TGTGCCAGCAGCTTAGCCGGGACAGGGGTGGGTGGAAACACCATATATTTT.

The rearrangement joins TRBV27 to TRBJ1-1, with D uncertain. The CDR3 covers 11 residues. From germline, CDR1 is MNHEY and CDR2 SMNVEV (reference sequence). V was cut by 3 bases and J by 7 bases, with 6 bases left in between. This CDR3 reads CASSFNHEAFF. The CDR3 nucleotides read TGTGCCAGCAGTTTTAACCATGAAGCTTTCTTT.

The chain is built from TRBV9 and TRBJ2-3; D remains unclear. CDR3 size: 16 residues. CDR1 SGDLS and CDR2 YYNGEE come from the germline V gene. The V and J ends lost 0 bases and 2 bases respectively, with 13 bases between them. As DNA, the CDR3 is TGTGCCAGCAGCGTAGGAAGGCTCTTTGACACAGATACGCAGTATTTT. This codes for CASSVGRLFDTDTQYF.

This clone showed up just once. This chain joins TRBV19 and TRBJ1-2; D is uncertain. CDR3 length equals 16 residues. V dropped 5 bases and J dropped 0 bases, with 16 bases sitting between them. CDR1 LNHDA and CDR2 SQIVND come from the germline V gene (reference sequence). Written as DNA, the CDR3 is TGTGCCAGTAGTGCCGTTCGAGGGCGAACTAACTATGGCTACACCTTC. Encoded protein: CASSAVRGRTNYGYTF. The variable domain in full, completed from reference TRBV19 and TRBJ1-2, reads DGGITQSPKYLFRKEGQNVTLSCEQNLNHDAMYWYRQDPGQGLRLIYYSQIVNDFQKGDIAEGYSVSREKKESFPLTVTSAQKNPTAFYLCASSAVRGRTNYGYTFGSGTRLTVV.

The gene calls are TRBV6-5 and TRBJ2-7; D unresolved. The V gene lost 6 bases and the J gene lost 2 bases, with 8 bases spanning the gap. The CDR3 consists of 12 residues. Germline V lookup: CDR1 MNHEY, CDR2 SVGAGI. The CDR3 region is CASSPSTYEQYF. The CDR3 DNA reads TGTGCCAGCAGCCCCTCCACCTACGAGCAGTACTTC.

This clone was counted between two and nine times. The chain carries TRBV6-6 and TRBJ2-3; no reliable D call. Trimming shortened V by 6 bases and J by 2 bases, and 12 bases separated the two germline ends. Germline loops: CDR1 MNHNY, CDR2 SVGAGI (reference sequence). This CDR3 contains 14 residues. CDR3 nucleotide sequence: TGTGCCAGCAGCCCCGGGCAGTACACAGATACGCAGTATTTT. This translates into CASSPGQYTDTQYF.

The CDR3 protein is CASSDLIRSYEQYF. CDR3 sequence (DNA): TGTGCCAGCAGCGATTTGATCCGATCCTACGAGCAGTACTTC. The chain couples TRBV28 to TRBJ2-7; D unclear. Germline loops: CDR1 MDHEN, CDR2 SYDVKM. V was trimmed by 6 bases and J by 1 base, leaving 13 bases between them. This CDR3 has 14 amino acids.

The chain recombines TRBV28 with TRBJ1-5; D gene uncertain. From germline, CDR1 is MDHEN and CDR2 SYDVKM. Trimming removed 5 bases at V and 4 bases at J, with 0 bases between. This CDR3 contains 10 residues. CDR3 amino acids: CASSNQPQHF. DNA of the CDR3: TGTGCCAGCAGTAATCAGCCCCAGCATTTT.

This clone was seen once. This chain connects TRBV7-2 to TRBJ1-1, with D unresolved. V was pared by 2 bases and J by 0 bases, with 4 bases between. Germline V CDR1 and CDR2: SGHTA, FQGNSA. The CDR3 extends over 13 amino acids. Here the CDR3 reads CASSLWLNTEAFF. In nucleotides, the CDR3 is TGTGCCAGCAGCTTATGGCTGAACACTGAAGCTTTCTTT.

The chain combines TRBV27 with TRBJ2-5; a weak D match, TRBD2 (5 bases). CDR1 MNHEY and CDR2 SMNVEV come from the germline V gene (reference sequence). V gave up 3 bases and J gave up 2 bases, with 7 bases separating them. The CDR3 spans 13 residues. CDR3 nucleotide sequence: TGTGCCAGCAGTTTTGCGGGTCAAGAGACCCAGTACTTC. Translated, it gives CASSFAGQETQYF.

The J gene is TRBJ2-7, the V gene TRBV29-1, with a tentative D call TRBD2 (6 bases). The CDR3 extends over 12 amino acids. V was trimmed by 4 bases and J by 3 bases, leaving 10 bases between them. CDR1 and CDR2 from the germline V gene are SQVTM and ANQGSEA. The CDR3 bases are TGCAGCGTTGGCGGGGAAATCTACGAGCAGTACTTC. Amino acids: CSVGGEIYEQYF.

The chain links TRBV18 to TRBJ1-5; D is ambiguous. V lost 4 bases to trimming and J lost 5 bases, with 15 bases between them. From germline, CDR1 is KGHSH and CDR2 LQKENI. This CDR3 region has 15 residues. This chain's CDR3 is CASSLAPGWDQPQHF. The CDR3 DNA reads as TGTGCCAGCTCACTCGCACCGGGTTGGGATCAGCCCCAGCATTTT.

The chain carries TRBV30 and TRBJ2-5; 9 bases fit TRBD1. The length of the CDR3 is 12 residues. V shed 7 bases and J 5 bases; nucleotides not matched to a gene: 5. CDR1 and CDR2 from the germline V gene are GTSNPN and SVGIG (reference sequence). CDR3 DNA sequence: TGTGCCTCACAGGGGGCTGGGGAGACCCAGTACTTC. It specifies CASQGAGETQYF.

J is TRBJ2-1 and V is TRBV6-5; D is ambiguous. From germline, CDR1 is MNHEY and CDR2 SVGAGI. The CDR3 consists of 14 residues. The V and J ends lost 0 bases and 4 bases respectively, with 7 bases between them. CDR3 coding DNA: TGTGCCAGCAGTTACTCGGTAGGGTACAATGAGCAGTTCTTC. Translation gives CASSYSVGYNEQFF.

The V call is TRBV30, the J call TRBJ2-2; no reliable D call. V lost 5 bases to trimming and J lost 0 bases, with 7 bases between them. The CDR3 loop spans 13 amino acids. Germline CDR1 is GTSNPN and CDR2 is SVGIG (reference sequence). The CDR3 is CAWLRPNTGELFF. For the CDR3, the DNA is TGTGCCTGGCTAAGACCGAACACCGGGGAGCTGTTTTTT.

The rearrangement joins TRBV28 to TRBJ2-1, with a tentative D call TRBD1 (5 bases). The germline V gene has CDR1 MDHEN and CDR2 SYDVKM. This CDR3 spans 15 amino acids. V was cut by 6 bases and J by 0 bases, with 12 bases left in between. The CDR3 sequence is CASSLDTGSYNEQFF. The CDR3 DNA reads TGTGCCAGCAGCCTGGACACCGGCTCCTACAATGAGCAGTTCTTC.

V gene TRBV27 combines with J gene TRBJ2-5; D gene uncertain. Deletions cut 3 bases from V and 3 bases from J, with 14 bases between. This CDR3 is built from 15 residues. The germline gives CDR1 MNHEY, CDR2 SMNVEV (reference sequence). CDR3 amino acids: CASSFYGRLEETQYF. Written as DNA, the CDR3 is TGTGCCAGCAGTTTTTATGGGCGGCTAGAAGAGACCCAGTACTTC.

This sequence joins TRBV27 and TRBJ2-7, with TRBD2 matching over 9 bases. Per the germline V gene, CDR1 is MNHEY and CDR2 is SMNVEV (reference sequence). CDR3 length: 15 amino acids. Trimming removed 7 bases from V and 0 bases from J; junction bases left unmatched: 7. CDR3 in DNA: TGTGCCAGCACCCGGATTAGCGGGAGCTCCTACGAGCAGTACTTC. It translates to CASTRISGSSYEQYF.

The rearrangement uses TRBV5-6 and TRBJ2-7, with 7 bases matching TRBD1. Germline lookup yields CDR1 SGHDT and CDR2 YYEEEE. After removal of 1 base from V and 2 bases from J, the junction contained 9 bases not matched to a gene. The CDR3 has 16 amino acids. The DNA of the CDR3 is TGTGCCAGCAGCTTGCCGGACAGGACGGAAGCCTACGAGCAGTACTTC. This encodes CASSLPDRTEAYEQYF.

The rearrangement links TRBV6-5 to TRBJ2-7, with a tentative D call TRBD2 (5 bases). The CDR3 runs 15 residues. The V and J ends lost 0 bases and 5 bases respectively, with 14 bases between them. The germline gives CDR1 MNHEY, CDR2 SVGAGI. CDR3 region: CASSYSYGDYDEQYF. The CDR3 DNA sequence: TGTGCCAGCAGTTACTCGTACGGGGATTACGACGAGCAGTACTTC.

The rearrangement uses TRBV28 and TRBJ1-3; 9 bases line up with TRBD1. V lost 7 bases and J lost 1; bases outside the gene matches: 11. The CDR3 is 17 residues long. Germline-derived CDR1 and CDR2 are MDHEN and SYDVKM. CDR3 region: CASTPQRGTGSGNTIYF. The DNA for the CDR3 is TGTGCCAGCACTCCCCAGAGGGGGACAGGGTCTGGAAACACCATATATTTT. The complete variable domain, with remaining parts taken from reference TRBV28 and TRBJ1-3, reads DVKVTQSSRYLVKRTGEKVFLECVQDMDHENMFWYRQDPGLGLRLIYFSYDVKMKEKGDIPEGYSVSREKKERFSLILESASTNQTSMYLCASTPQRGTGSGNTIYFGEGSWLTVV.

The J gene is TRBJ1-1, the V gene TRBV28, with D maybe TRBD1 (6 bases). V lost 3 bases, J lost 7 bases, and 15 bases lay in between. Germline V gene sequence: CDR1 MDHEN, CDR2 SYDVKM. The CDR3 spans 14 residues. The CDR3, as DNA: TGTGCCAGCAGTTTGTCGACAGGCCGGGGTGAAGCTTTCTTT. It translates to CASSLSTGRGEAFF. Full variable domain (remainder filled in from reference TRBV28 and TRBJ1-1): DVKVTQSSRYLVKRTGEKVFLECVQDMDHENMFWYRQDPGLGLRLIYFSYDVKMKEKGDIPEGYSVSREKKERFSLILESASTNQTSMYLCASSLSTGRGEAFFGQGTRLTVV.

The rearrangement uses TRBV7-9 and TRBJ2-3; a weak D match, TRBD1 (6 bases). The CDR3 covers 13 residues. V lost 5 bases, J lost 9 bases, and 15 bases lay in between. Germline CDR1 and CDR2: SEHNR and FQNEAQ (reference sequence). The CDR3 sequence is CASSLSGGSTQYF. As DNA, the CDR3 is TGTGCCAGCAGCCTAAGTGGGGGCAGCACGCAGTATTTT.

Written as DNA, the CDR3 is TGTGCCAGCAGTCCCATCCAGACATTCCCCCAGCATTTT. It translates to CASSPIQTFPQHF. The J gene is TRBJ1-5, the V gene TRBV2, with no clear D. Trimming took off 5 bases at V and 10 bases at J, with 15 bases between the two ends. This CDR3 spans 13 amino acids. Per germline, CDR1 SNHLY and CDR2 FYNNEI.